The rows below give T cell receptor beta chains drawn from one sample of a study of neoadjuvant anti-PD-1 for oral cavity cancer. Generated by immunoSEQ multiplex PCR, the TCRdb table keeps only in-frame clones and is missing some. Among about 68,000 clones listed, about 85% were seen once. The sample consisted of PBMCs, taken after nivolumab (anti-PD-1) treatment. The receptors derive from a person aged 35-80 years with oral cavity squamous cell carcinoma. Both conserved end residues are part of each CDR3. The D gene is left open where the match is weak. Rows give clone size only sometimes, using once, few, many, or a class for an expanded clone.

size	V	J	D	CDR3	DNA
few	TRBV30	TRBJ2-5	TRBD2	CAWSGLAGGGTRETQYF	TGTGCCTGGAGTGGGCTAGCGGGAGGTGGGACACGGGAGACCCAGTACTTC
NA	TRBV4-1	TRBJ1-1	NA	CASSPLTVMNTEAFF	TGCGCCAGCAGCCCTCTGACAGTTATGAACACTGAAGCTTTCTTT
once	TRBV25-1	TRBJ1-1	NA	CASSENVGEAFF	TGTGCCAGCAGTGAAAATGTGGGGGAAGCTTTCTTT
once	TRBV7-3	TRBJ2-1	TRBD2	CASSSASGDHRNEQFF	TGTGCCAGCAGCTCAGCTAGCGGGGACCACCGCAATGAGCAGTTCTTC
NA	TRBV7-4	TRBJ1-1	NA	CASSSTGYLCFEAFF	TGTGCCAGCAGCTCTACAGGTTACTTATGTTTTGAAGCTTTCTTT
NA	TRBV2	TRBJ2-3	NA	CASRRERGTDTQYF	TGTGCCAGCAGACGGGAGAGAGGCACAGATACGCAGTATTTT
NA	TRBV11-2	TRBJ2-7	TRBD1	CASSLGTELYEQYF	TGTGCCAGCAGCCTCGGGACAGAGCTATACGAGCAGTACTTC
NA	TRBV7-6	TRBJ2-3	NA	CASSLELVSDTQYF	TGTGCCAGCAGCTTAGAGTTAGTCTCAGATACGCAGTATTTT
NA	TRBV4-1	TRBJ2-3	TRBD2	CASSQLPGLAGGQADTQYF	TGCGCCAGCAGCCAATTGCCGGGACTAGCGGGAGGGCAGGCAGATACGCAGTATTTT
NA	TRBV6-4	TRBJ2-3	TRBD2	CASSELAGATDTQYF	TGTGCCAGCAGTGAACTAGCGGGGGCCACAGATACGCAGTATTTT
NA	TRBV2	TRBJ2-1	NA	CASRLSGVGNEQFF	TGTGCCAGCAGATTATCCGGGGTCGGAAATGAGCAGTTCTTC
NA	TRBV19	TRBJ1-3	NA	CASTTGSSGNTIYF	TGTGCCAGTACCACAGGGAGCTCTGGAAACACCATATATTTT
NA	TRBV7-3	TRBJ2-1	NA	CASSSEGGAGNNNEQFF	TGTGCCAGCAGCTCCGAGGGGGGAGCGGGGAACAACAATGAGCAGTTCTTC
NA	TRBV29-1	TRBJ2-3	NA	CSVDKGVITDTQYF	TGCAGCGTTGACAAGGGGGTAATTACAGATACGCAGTATTTT
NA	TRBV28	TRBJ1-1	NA	CASSPHRAGETEAFF	TGTGCCAGCAGTCCCCACAGGGCCGGGGAGACTGAAGCTTTCTTT
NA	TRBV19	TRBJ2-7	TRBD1	CASSEAGGSWEQYF	TGTGCCAGTAGTGAGGCAGGGGGATCTTGGGAGCAGTACTTC
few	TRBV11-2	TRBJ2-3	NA	CASSSGGLSTDTQYF	TGTGCCAGCAGCTCAGGTGGACTTAGCACAGATACGCAGTATTTT
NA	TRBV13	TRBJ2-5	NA	CASSLGAGMQETQYF	TGTGCCAGCAGCTTGGGGGCCGGGATGCAAGAGACCCAGTACTTC
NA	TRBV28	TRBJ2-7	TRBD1	CASSSWTGDSYEQYF	TGTGCCAGCAGTTCGTGGACAGGGGATTCCTACGAGCAGTACTTC
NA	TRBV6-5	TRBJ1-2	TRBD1	CASSSGQGGSGYTF	TGTGCCAGCAGTTCTGGACAGGGTGGTTCTGGCTACACCTTC
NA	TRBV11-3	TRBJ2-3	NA	CASSLGQGIADTQYF	TGTGCCAGCAGCTTAGGGCAGGGGATCGCAGATACGCAGTATTTT
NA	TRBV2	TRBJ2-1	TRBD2	CASRRAGGPSEQFF	TGTGCCAGCAGGAGGGCGGGAGGGCCTAGTGAGCAGTTCTTC
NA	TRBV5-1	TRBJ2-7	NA	CASSLSSGAQFTYEQYF	TGCGCCAGCAGCTTGTCGTCAGGGGCCCAATTTACCTACGAGCAGTACTTC
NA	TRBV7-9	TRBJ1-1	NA	CASSLGLLMNTEAFF	TGTGCCAGCAGCTTGGGACTGCTCATGAACACTGAAGCTTTCTTT
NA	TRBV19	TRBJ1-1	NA	CASSTILNTEAFF	TGTGCCAGTTCTACCATCCTGAACACTGAAGCTTTCTTT
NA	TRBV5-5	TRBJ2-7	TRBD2	CASSSSGGAYEQYF	TGTGCCAGCAGCTCTAGCGGAGGGGCCTACGAGCAGTACTTC
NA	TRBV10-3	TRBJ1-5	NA	CAISESGGGNQPQHF	TGTGCCATCAGTGAGTCTGGGGGGGGAAATCAGCCCCAGCATTTT
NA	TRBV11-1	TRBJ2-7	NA	CASSSGTGTSYEQYF	TGTGCCAGCAGCTCCGGGACGGGGACCTCCTACGAGCAGTACTTC
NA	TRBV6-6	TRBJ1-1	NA	CATKTRENTEAFF	TGTGCCACCAAGACCAGGGAGAACACTGAAGCTTTCTTT
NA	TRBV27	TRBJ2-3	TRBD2	CASSSSGSGGTDTQYF	TGTGCCAGCAGTTCCAGCGGGAGTGGGGGCACAGATACGCAGTATTTT
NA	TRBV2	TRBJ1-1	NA	CASSVGNLNTEAFF	TGTGCCAGCAGTGTTGGGAATCTCAACACTGAAGCTTTCTTT
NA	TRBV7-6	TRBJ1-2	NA	CASSLASAGVEGYTF	TGTGCCAGCAGCTTAGCGTCGGCAGGGGTGGAAGGCTACACCTTC
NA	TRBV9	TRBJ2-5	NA	CASSLGLGPIQETQYF	TGTGCCAGCAGCTTAGGACTCGGACCCATCCAAGAGACCCAGTACTTC
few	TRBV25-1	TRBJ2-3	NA	CASSFSRSTDTQYF	TGTGCCAGCAGTTTCTCGCGGAGCACAGATACGCAGTATTTT
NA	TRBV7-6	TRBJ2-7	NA	CASSPKTRDEQYF	TGTGCCAGCAGCCCGAAGACTAGAGACGAGCAGTACTTC
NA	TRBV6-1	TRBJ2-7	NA	CASSDNNSYEQYF	TGTGCCAGCAGTGATAACAACTCCTACGAGCAGTACTTC
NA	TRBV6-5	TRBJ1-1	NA	CASSYGGMNTEAFF	TGTGCCAGCAGTTACGGGGGGATGAACACTGAAGCTTTCTTT
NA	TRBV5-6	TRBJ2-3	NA	CASSLGGIRTDTQYF	TGTGCCAGCAGCTTAGGGGGGATTCGCACAGATACGCAGTATTTT
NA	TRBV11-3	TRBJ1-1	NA	CASSLDINTEAFF	TGTGCCAGCAGCTTGGACATCAACACTGAAGCTTTCTTT
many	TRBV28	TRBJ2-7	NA	CASSPGIIPYEQYF	TGTGCCAGCAGTCCCGGGATCATTCCCTACGAGCAGTACTTC
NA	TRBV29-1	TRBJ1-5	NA	CSVEVRLGNSSPENQPQHF	TGCAGCGTTGAAGTTCGACTTGGGAACTCATCACCGGAAAATCAGCCCCAGCATTTT
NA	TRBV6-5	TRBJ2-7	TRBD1	CASSYPGQGADEQYF	TGTGCCAGCAGTTATCCTGGACAGGGGGCAGACGAGCAGTACTTC
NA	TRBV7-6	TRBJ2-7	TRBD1	CASSPWDRGVLYEQYF	TGTGCCAGCAGCCCCTGGGACAGAGGGGTCTTGTACGAGCAGTACTTC
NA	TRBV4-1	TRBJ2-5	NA	CASSQDTSTTQYF	TGCGCCAGCAGCCAAGATACGTCGACCACCCAGTACTTC
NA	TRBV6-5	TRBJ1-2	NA	CASSYSPGVGYGYTF	TGTGCCAGCAGTTACTCGCCGGGGGTAGGCTATGGCTACACCTTC